This T cell receptor (beta chain) is from a study of shared clonotypes between healthy human individuals. The CDR3 sequence is 15 residues long. Trimming cost V 5 bases and J 0 bases; bases outside gene matches: 3. The germline V gene has CDR1 MNHEY and CDR2 SMNVEV (reference sequence). Whole-study findings and limits: Investigators expected sequencing depth to affect clonotype sharing among donors. Larger estimated richness was generally recorded for naive subsets relative to memory subsets. Non-shared clonotypes had lower generation probabilities than those shared by all four donors.

In the naive CD8 group, cells lacked CD45RO and were positively selected for CCR7, so terminally differentiated effector memory CD45RA+ cells were left out. Method: immunoSEQ multiplex PCR; TCRdb's copy keeps in-frame clones and lacks some. Of 2 million or so clones listed, approximately 94% are singletons. This clone came up a few times. The antigen is undetermined. The TCR originated in a man younger than 35 in good health. The chain has TRBV27 and TRBJ1-5, with 8 bases lining up with TRBD1. Sample: naive CD8+ T cells sorted from blood. CDR3 bases: TGTGCCAGCAGTACAACAGGGGGTAGCAATCAGCCCCAGCATTTT. As protein: CASSTTGGSNQPQHF.